These 24 T cell receptor beta chains share one sample of origin, sequenced in a study of blood T cell repertoires in COVID-19. Here immunoSEQ multiplex PCR was the method, and the copy in TCRdb shows in-frame clones only, minus some. Of hundreds of thousands of clones listed, 88% were seen once; the top ten hold 0.75% to 1%. The sequencing input was PBMCs or T cells enriched from blood (not recorded which). The receptors were sampled from a woman in her 30s who had recovered from COVID-19.

V gene TRBV28 combines with J gene TRBJ2-7; tentatively, D is TRBD1 (5 bases). Germline lookup yields CDR1 MDHEN and CDR2 SYDVKM. CDR3 length: 13 amino acids. Trimming stripped 7 bases from V and 2 bases from J, with 12 bases between. CDR3 amino acids: CASKFDSTYEQYF. The CDR3 DNA is TGTGCCAGCAAGTTCGACAGCACCTACGAGCAGTACTTC.

V usage is TRBV30 and J usage is TRBJ2-7, with D perhaps TRBD1 (5 bases). Trimming left V 3 bases short and J 0 bases short, with 18 bases between. Germline V CDR1 and CDR2: GTSNPN, SVGIG (reference sequence). The CDR3 sequence is 16 residues long. The CDR3 DNA reads as TGTGCCTGGAGGAGCCCCGCAGGGTACCGCTCCTACGAGCAGTACTTC. Its translation: CAWRSPAGYRSYEQYF.

This sequence joins TRBV28 and TRBJ2-6; D ambiguous. Trimming cost V 5 bases and J 4 bases, with 6 bases left between them. Germline V gene lookup returns CDR1 MDHEN and CDR2 SYDVKM. The CDR3 extends over 13 amino acids. CDR3 protein: CASSARGANVLTF. The DNA of the CDR3 is TGTGCCAGCAGTGCCCGGGGGGCCAACGTCCTGACTTTC.

Only a few counts were recorded for this clone. Here the CDR3 reads CASSDDRGANYGYTF. CDR3 bases: TGTGCCAGCAGTGACGACAGGGGAGCGAACTATGGCTACACCTTC. The V and J genes are TRBV25-1 and TRBJ1-2; TRBD1 matches at 8 bases. The CDR3 loop spans 15 amino acids. CDR1 is MGHDK and CDR2 is SYGVNS in the germline V gene. Trimming cost V 3 bases and J 2 bases; bases outside gene matches: 5.

As DNA, the CDR3 is TGCGCCAGCAGCCAAAAAACCGGGACAGAGTTCACTGAAGCTTTCTTT. Its protein is CASSQKTGTEFTEAFF. V is TRBV23-1 and J is TRBJ1-1; 7 positions agree with TRBD1. Being an ORF, TRBV23-1 has a function that is uncertain. The CDR3 totals 16 residues. V lost 6 bases, J lost 4 bases, and 14 bases stayed unmatched.

The rearrangement links TRBV6-5 to TRBJ1-3, with D uncertain. CDR1 and CDR2 from the germline V gene are MNHEY and SVGAGI. The CDR3 runs to 14 residues. V was trimmed by 7 bases and J by 0 bases, leaving 10 bases between them. The CDR3 DNA follows: TGTGCCAGCAATCCGGGTCTCTCTGGAAACACCATATATTTT. Its translation is CASNPGLSGNTIYF.

This clone was observed once. The V and J genes are TRBV5-5 and TRBJ2-7; 9 bases align to TRBD1. The CDR3 is 14 residues long. J gave up 3 bases and V 7 bases, and 8 bases lay outside the gene matches. Looked up from germline, CDR1 is SGHKS and CDR2 is YYEKEE (reference sequence). The CDR3 sequence is CASGIPGQGYEQYF. CDR3 DNA sequence: TGTGCCAGCGGCATCCCGGGACAGGGCTACGAGCAGTACTTC.

The V and J genes are TRBV7-3 and TRBJ2-7; 8 bases fit TRBD1. This CDR3 has 13 residues. The V gene's germline CDR1 is SGHTA and CDR2 FQGTGA. The V segment lost 2 bases and the J segment 6 bases; nucleotides outside the gene matches: 3. The CDR3 DNA reads TGTGCCAGCAGCTTAGACAGGGGAGGCGAGCAGTACTTC. Amino acids: CASSLDRGGEQYF. The full variable domain, with the rest looked up from reference TRBV7-3 and TRBJ2-7, is GAGVSQTPSNKVTEKGKYVELRCDPISGHTALYWYRQSLGQGPEFLIYFQGTGAADDSGLPNDRFFAVRPEGSVSTLKIQRTERGDSAVYLCASSLDRGGEQYFGPGTRLTVT.

The V and J genes are TRBV29-1 and TRBJ2-1, with 9 bases identical to TRBD1. V was pared by 8 bases and J by 5 bases, with 10 bases of the junction left unmatched. Germline V gene sequence: CDR1 SQVTM, CDR2 ANQGSEA. This CDR3 spans 14 amino acids. The CDR3 reads CSLIIQGADNEQFF. In DNA form, the CDR3 reads TGCAGCCTGATAATACAGGGGGCGGACAATGAGCAGTTCTTC.

The rearrangement links TRBV27 to TRBJ2-7, with TRBD1 matching over 7 bases. The trim removed 5 bases at V and 2 bases at J, leaving 6 bases unmatched. The CDR3 loop spans 14 amino acids. The germline V gene encodes CDR1 MNHEY and CDR2 SMNVEV (reference sequence). CDR3 in amino acids: CASSPLGQTYEQYF. CDR3 DNA: TGTGCCAGCAGTCCCCTGGGACAGACCTACGAGCAGTACTTC.

This clone was counted a few times. The chain uses TRBV5-6 and TRBJ2-1, with D maybe TRBD1 (6 bases). The CDR3 consists of 12 residues. The V gene's germline CDR1 is SGHDT and CDR2 YYEEEE. Trimming shortened V by 4 bases and J by 5 bases, and 7 bases separated the two germline ends. CDR3 protein: CASSRQDNEQFF. Written as DNA, the CDR3 is TGTGCCAGCAGCCGACAGGACAATGAGCAGTTCTTC.

This chain links TRBV4-3 with TRBJ2-7, with D possibly matching TRBD2 (6 bases). With 1 base removed from V and 3 bases from J, the gap between germline ends came to 10 bases. Germline V lookup: CDR1 LGHNA, CDR2 YSLEER. This CDR3 region has 14 residues. The CDR3 loop reads CASSQVSGNYEQYF. The CDR3 DNA reads TGCGCCAGCAGCCAAGTTAGCGGCAACTACGAGCAGTACTTC.

This CDR3 reads CASSQTGQGAGQPQHF. The DNA of the CDR3 is TGCGCCAGCAGCCAGACCGGACAGGGGGCGGGGCAGCCCCAGCATTTT. This chain uses TRBV4-1 with TRBJ1-5, with 11 bases that match TRBD1. The CDR3 covers 16 residues. Per germline, CDR1 MGHRA and CDR2 YSYEKL. V was clipped by 3 bases and J by 7 bases; unmatched bases: 8.

This rearrangement joins TRBV5-1 to TRBJ2-5, with 9 bases aligning to TRBD2. This CDR3 is 16 amino acids long. With V trimmed by 4 bases and J by 5 bases, 12 bases remained unmatched. CDR1 is SGHRS and CDR2 is YFSETQ in the germline V gene. The CDR3 sequence: CASSRSGGQIVETQYF. As DNA, the CDR3 is TGCGCCAGCAGCCGGAGCGGGGGGCAAATCGTTGAGACCCAGTACTTC.

This clone was counted only a few times. The genes are TRBV30 and TRBJ1-1; D perhaps matches TRBD1 (5 bases). The CDR3 is 14 residues long. V was pared by 4 bases and J by 3 bases, with 15 bases between. CDR1 and CDR2 from the germline V gene are GTSNPN and SVGIG (reference sequence). The CDR3 DNA is TGTGCCTGGACCACCATGCAGGGTTACACTGAAGCTTTCTTT. This gives the protein CAWTTMQGYTEAFF.

The chain recombines TRBV19 with TRBJ2-1; tentatively, D is TRBD1 (7 bases). From germline, CDR1 is LNHDA and CDR2 SQIVND (reference sequence). Trimming cost V 10 bases and J 5 bases, with 24 bases left between them. The CDR3 has 16 residues. The CDR3 protein is CATRGEAQVLDNEQFF. For the CDR3, the DNA is TGTGCCACCAGGGGGGAGGCCCAAGTTCTGGACAATGAGCAGTTCTTC. Variable domain in full (rest from reference TRBV19 and TRBJ2-1): DGGITQSPKYLFRKEGQNVTLSCEQNLNHDAMYWYRQDPGQGLRLIYYSQIVNDFQKGDIAEGYSVSREKKESFPLTVTSAQKNPTAFYLCATRGEAQVLDNEQFFGPGTRLTVL.

The J gene is TRBJ2-5, the V gene TRBV6-5, with a weak D call TRBD2 (6 bases). The CDR3 is 15 amino acids. The germline V gene encodes CDR1 MNHEY and CDR2 SVGAGI. Between the trimmed V and J ends, which lost 5 bases and 5 bases, there was a span of 18 bases. The CDR3 DNA is TGTGCCAGCAGTCCCCGGGGCCCCGCGGGGGAGACCCAGTACTTC. Protein sequence: CASSPRGPAGETQYF.

For the CDR3, the DNA is TGTGCCAGCAGTTACCGGGGACTAAAACGGTACGAGCAGTACTTC. This translates into CASSYRGLKRYEQYF. J is TRBJ2-7 and V is TRBV6-5, with 7 positions matching TRBD2. The CDR3 runs 15 residues. The germline CDR1 and CDR2 sequences are MNHEY and SVGAGI. Trimming cost V 2 bases and J 4 bases; bases outside gene matches: 8.

V and J are TRBV19 and TRBJ1-1; the match to TRBD1 covers 8 bases. The CDR3 runs 17 residues. Losses at the gene ends were 1 base for V and 0 bases for J; bases not matched to a gene: 7. Germline assignment: CDR1 LNHDA and CDR2 SQIVND (reference sequence). CDR3 sequence (DNA): TGTGCCAGTAGTATAGTAGGCAGGGGGCGATTGAACACTGAAGCTTTCTTT. This sequence encodes CASSIVGRGRLNTEAFF.

The genes are TRBV11-1 and TRBJ2-7, with TRBD1 matching over 10 bases. The CDR3 contains 14 residues. The V gene's germline CDR1 is SGHAT and CDR2 FQDESV (reference sequence). Unmatched junction bases numbered 7, after V lost 5 bases and J lost 6 bases. CDR3 nucleotides: TGTGCCAGCAGCCGGACAGGGGGAGGTACCGAGCAGTACTTC. Amino acid sequence: CASSRTGGGTEQYF.

This chain links TRBV5-4 with TRBJ2-7; possible D gene TRBD1, 6 bases. The CDR3 sequence is 15 residues long. Germline V gives CDR1 SGHNT, CDR2 YYREEE (reference sequence). The ends were cut back, 0 bases at V and 1 base at J, with 11 bases in the middle. The CDR3 DNA is TGTGCCAGCAGCTTGGGGACAGACTTATCCTACGAGCAGTACTTC. Translation: CASSLGTDLSYEQYF.

This clone was detected a few times. The chain recombines TRBV3-1 (or the pseudogene TRBV3-2) with TRBJ1-2, with a tentative D call TRBD1 (6 bases). Germline-derived CDR1 and CDR2 are LGHDT and YNNKEL (reference sequence). The CDR3 covers 14 residues. Trimming removed 4 bases at V and 1 base at J, with 10 bases between. The CDR3 is CASSLQGINYGYTF. CDR3 DNA: TGTGCCAGCAGCCTCCAGGGGATTAACTATGGCTACACCTTC.

This clone was seen just once. This chain links TRBV6-2 or TRBV6-3 with TRBJ1-3; unclear D gene. The germline V gene encodes CDR1 MNHEY and CDR2 SVGEGT. The CDR3 is 14 residues long. Trimming took 2 bases from V and 1 from J, leaving 6 bases between them. The CDR3 reads CASSYAVSGNTIYF. In nucleotides, the CDR3 is TGTGCCAGCAGTTACGCGGTTTCTGGAAACACCATATATTTT.

V usage is TRBV28 and J usage is TRBJ1-1; 7 bases match TRBD1. CDR3 size: 16 residues. CDR1 and CDR2 (germline): MDHEN, SYDVKM. V lost 6 bases and J lost 1; bases outside the gene matches: 11. The CDR3 coding sequence is TGTGCCAGCAGCCGACCGCGGGGACAGCCGAACACTGAAGCTTTCTTT. Its protein is CASSRPRGQPNTEAFF.